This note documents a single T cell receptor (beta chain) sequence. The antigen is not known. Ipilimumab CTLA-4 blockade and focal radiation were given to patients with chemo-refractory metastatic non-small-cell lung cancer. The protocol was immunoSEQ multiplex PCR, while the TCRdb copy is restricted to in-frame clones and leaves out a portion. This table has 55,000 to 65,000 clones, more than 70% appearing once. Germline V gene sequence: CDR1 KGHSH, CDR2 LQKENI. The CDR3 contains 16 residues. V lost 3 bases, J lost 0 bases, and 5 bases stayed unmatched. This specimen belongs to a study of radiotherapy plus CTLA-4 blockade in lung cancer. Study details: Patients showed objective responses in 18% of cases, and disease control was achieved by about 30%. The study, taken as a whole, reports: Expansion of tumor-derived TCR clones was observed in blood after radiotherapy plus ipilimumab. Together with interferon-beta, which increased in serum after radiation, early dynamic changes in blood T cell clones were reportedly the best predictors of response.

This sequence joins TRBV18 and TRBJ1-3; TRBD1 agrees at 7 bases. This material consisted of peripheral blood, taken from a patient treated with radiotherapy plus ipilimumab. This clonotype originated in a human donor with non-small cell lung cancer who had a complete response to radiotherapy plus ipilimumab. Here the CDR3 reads CASSPSTGTSGNTIYF. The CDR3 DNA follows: TGTGCCAGCTCACCTTCGACAGGGACCTCTGGAAACACCATATATTTT.